The clone carrying this T cell receptor beta chain has a count of ten or more. The target antigen is unknown. This sample was included in a study of lung T cells in sarcoidosis with Löfgren's syndrome. Looking at the study overall: In sarcoidosis, CD4+ T cells accumulate in bronchoalveolar lavage fluid.

The CDR3 sequence is 15 residues long. Germline V gene data show CDR1 as SGHKS and CDR2 as YYEKEE (reference sequence). Trimming pared 0 bases from V and 4 bases from J, leaving 14 bases between. The study, taken as a whole, reports: Multiple Löfgren's syndrome patients reportedly shared TRAV12-1 and TRBV2 CDR3 motifs.

A single record per CDR3 protein comes from TCRdb applying MiXCR to the reads. The table has about 19,000 distinct CDR3 sequences, about a fifth seen once. The source material was CD4+ T cells from PBMCs. This receptor was identified in a human donor with sarcoidosis (Löfgren's syndrome or another form), or a control subject (not recorded which). This chain uses TRBV5-5 with TRBJ2-7, with D perhaps TRBD1 (6 bases). CDR3 coding DNA: TGTGCCAGCAGCTTGGGGCCAGGGGAAGAGTACGAGCAGTACTTC. Translated: CASSLGPGEEYEQYF.